One sample yielded the 17 T cell receptor beta chains listed below, sequenced in a study of T cell responses to AZD1222 COVID-19 vaccine. The repertoire was sequenced with immunoSEQ multiplex PCR; TCRdb's copy has only in-frame clones and lacks some. The repertoire holds about 160,000 clones, with approximately 92% as singletons. Sequenced here: peripheral blood, sampled on day 0 of AZD1222 vaccination. Receptors were obtained from an adult in good health.

This chain uses TRBV18 with TRBJ2-3; TRBD1 might be the D (5 bases). The CDR3 is made up of 14 amino acids. Per germline, CDR1 KGHSH and CDR2 LQKENI. V was clipped by 3 bases and J by 7 bases, with 14 bases between them. As DNA, the CDR3 is TGTGCCAGCTCACCGTCGGTAGGGGTGTATACGCAGTATTTT. Protein product: CASSPSVGVYTQYF.

The rearrangement uses TRBV9 and TRBJ2-3, with unresolved D. With 0 bases removed from V and 2 bases from J, the gap between germline ends came to 10 bases. Germline loops: CDR1 SGDLS, CDR2 YYNGEE. The CDR3 extends over 15 amino acids. The CDR3 nucleotides read TGTGCCAGCAGCGTAGTTCAGCAGACCACAGATACGCAGTATTTT. Protein product: CASSVVQQTTDTQYF.

For the CDR3, the DNA is TGTGCCAGCAGCGCGAACTACGAGCAGTACTTC. Amino acids: CASSANYEQYF. The V gene is TRBV5-6, the J gene TRBJ2-7, with D unresolved. V was pared by 4 bases and J by 3 bases, with 5 bases between. CDR1 SGHDT and CDR2 YYEEEE come from the germline V gene. The length of the CDR3 is 11 residues.

V is TRBV10-3 and J is TRBJ2-3; 9 nucleotides align to TRBD2. Trimming at V came to 2 bases and at J to 1 base, leaving 7 bases not matched to a gene. This CDR3 has 17 residues. The germline V gene has CDR1 ENHRY and CDR2 SYGVKD. The chain's CDR3 is CAISETGLASGTDTQYF. For the CDR3, the DNA is TGTGCCATCAGTGAGACCGGACTAGCGAGTGGCACAGATACGCAGTATTTT.

The chain is built from TRBV27 and TRBJ2-7; 9 bases are shared with TRBD1. V was pared by 5 bases and J by 3 bases, with 11 bases of the junction left unmatched. Germline V gene sequence: CDR1 MNHEY, CDR2 SMNVEV (reference sequence). The CDR3 loop spans 16 amino acids. The CDR3 here is CASSPTRGTGLYEQYF. The CDR3 DNA reads as TGTGCCAGCAGTCCTACCCGCGGGACAGGGCTCTACGAGCAGTACTTC.

The V call is TRBV14, the J call TRBJ2-3, with TRBD2 matching over 12 bases. The CDR3 length is 16 residues. CDR1 is SGHDN, CDR2 FVKESK, per germline. V lost 4 bases, J lost 4 bases, and 6 bases stayed unmatched. CDR3 loop: CASSPPRTSGADTQYF. CDR3 DNA: TGTGCCAGCAGCCCACCTAGGACTAGCGGGGCAGATACGCAGTATTTT.

This chain links TRBV10-1 with TRBJ2-5, with 16 bases aligning to TRBD2. Germline loops: CDR1 WNHNN, CDR2 SYGVQD (reference sequence). This CDR3 is 18 amino acids long. V lost 6 bases and J lost 2; bases outside the gene matches: 9. Here the CDR3 reads CASSEGLAGGPGQETQYF. The CDR3 bases are TGCGCCAGCAGCGAGGGACTAGCGGGGGGGCCGGGACAAGAGACCCAGTACTTC.

The chain uses TRBV6-2 or TRBV6-3 and TRBJ1-2, with TRBD1 matching over 8 bases. V was clipped by 3 bases and J by 4 bases; unmatched bases: 10. CDR1 and CDR2 (germline): MNHEY, SVGEGT. This CDR3 has 16 residues. The CDR3: CASSYTSGGAVYGYTF. Here the CDR3 DNA reads TGTGCCAGCAGTTATACCTCAGGGGGCGCGGTCTATGGCTACACCTTC.

This chain links TRBV7-2 with TRBJ2-1, with 10 bases that match TRBD1. V lost 2 bases and J lost 6; bases outside the gene matches: 4. The CDR3 loop spans 15 amino acids. Germline loops: CDR1 SGHTA, CDR2 FQGNSA. As DNA, the CDR3 is TGTGCCAGCAGCTTAACGCGACAGGGGGCCAATGAGCAGTTCTTC. Protein: CASSLTRQGANEQFF.

The genes are TRBV9 and TRBJ2-6; 8 bases match TRBD1. The V gene end was trimmed by 4 bases and the J gene end by 0 bases; junction bases not matched to a gene: 6. The CDR3 contains 17 residues. Germline V gene sequence: CDR1 SGDLS, CDR2 YYNGEE. The CDR3 nucleotides read TGTGCCAGCAGCCGAGACAGGGGTAGCTCTGGGGCCAACGTCCTGACTTTC. Translating gives CASSRDRGSSGANVLTF. Full variable domain (outside the CDR3, taken from reference TRBV9 and TRBJ2-6): DSGVTQTPKHLITATGQRVTLRCSPRSGDLSVYWYQQSLDQGLQFLIQYYNGEERAKGNILERFSAQQFPDLHSELNLSSLELGDSALYFCASSRDRGSSGANVLTFGAGSRLTVL.

V usage is TRBV9 and J usage is TRBJ2-5; 12 bases align to TRBD2. Per the germline V gene, CDR1 is SGDLS and CDR2 is YYNGEE. With 3 bases clipped from V and 1 base from J, the junction kept 4 bases outside the gene matches. This CDR3 is 16 amino acids long. The CDR3 spells CASSAGLAGSQETQYF. The CDR3 DNA reads as TGTGCCAGCAGCGCCGGACTAGCGGGGAGCCAAGAGACCCAGTACTTC.

The V gene is TRBV6-5, the J gene TRBJ1-1; D is possibly TRBD1 (5 bases). CDR1 and CDR2 from the germline V gene are MNHEY and SVGAGI. The CDR3 is 14 amino acids. The V gene lost 6 bases and the J gene lost 1 base, with 12 bases spanning the gap. CDR3 DNA: TGTGCCAGCAGCGGAGGGACTGCGAACACTGAAGCTTTCTTT. It translates to CASSGGTANTEAFF.

The CDR3 DNA follows: TGTGCCAGCAGCTACCACAGGGGGAACACCGGGGAGCTGTTTTTT. Its protein is CASSYHRGNTGELFF. The chain has TRBV11-2 and TRBJ2-2, with 7 nucleotides matching TRBD1. Per the germline V gene, CDR1 is SGHAT and CDR2 is FQNNGV. J lost 1 base, V lost 4 bases, and 3 bases had no gene match. The CDR3 spans 15 residues. Looking up the rest from reference TRBV11-2 and TRBJ2-2 gives the full variable domain: EAGVAQSPRYKIIEKRQSVAFWCNPISGHATLYWYQQILGQGPKLLIQFQNNGVVDDSQLPKDRFSAERLKGVDSTLKIQPAKLEDSAVYLCASSYHRGNTGELFFGEGSRLTVL.

This clone was picked up a small number of times. This chain uses TRBV18 with TRBJ1-6, with 7 bases fitting TRBD1. With V trimmed by 4 bases and J by 6 bases, 6 bases remained unmatched. CDR1 and CDR2 (germline): KGHSH, LQKENI. CDR3 length: 15 amino acids. DNA for the CDR3: TGTGCCAGCTCACTAGGGACAGCTATTAATTCACCCCTCCACTTT. It translates to CASSLGTAINSPLHF.

The rearrangement uses TRBV7-9 and TRBJ2-2; D unclear. Germline CDR1 reads SEHNR; CDR2 reads FQNEAQ (reference sequence). Trimming removed 1 base from V and 2 bases from J, with 8 bases in between. CDR3 length equals 15 residues. This CDR3 reads CASSLEWANTGELFF. In nucleotides, the CDR3 is TGTGCCAGCAGCTTAGAATGGGCAAACACCGGGGAGCTGTTTTTT. Combining the CDR3 with reference TRBV7-9 and TRBJ2-2 gives the whole variable domain DTGVSQNPRHKITKRGQNVTFRCDPISEHNRLYWYRQTLGQGPEFLTYFQNEAQLEKSRLLSDRFSAERPKGSFSTLEIQRTEQGDSAMYLCASSLEWANTGELFFGEGSRLTVL.

This rearrangement joins TRBV6-2 or TRBV6-3 to TRBJ2-2, with 9 nucleotides matching TRBD1. V lost 5 bases, J lost 1 base, and 2 bases stayed unmatched. Germline V gene lookup returns CDR1 MNHEY and CDR2 SVGEGT. The CDR3 spans 15 residues. In DNA, the CDR3 is TGTGCCAGCAGTAGGGACAGGGTGAACACCGGGGAGCTGTTTTTT. It specifies CASSRDRVNTGELFF.

The chain joins TRBV19 to TRBJ2-7; 7 bases fit TRBD1. CDR1 and CDR2 (germline): LNHDA, SQIVND (reference sequence). The J segment lost 2 bases and the V segment lost 2 bases, leaving 3 bases of the junction unmatched. The CDR3 consists of 14 residues. The CDR3 region is CASSITGTAYEQYF. The DNA of the CDR3 is TGTGCCAGTAGTATAACCGGGACAGCCTACGAGCAGTACTTC.